These 21 T cell receptor beta chains were sequenced from one sample in a study of T-cell reconstitution after alpha-beta-depleted transplantation in children. Researchers prepared the TCRbeta library using unique molecular identifiers, the study reports. Via MiXCR, TCRdb re-called the PCR reads, giving one row per CDR3 protein. The sample lists around 300,000 distinct CDR3 sequences, 11% occurring once. The starting material was peripheral blood, obtained 180 days after TCRalphabeta/CD19-depleted stem cell transplant. Source of these receptors: a male patient aged 2-9 years who had a stem cell transplant for chronic granulomatous disease, so the T cells may come from the graft donor.

Remarks on this clonotype: Since a much larger clone is just one base distant, this may be a read error. The chain links TRBV5-1 to TRBJ2-7; possibly TRBD1 or TRBD2 for D (7 bases each). The CDR3 sequence is 15 residues long. In germline, CDR1 is SGHRS, CDR2 YFSETQ. V was clipped by 0 bases and J by 3 bases, with 13 bases between them. The CDR3 DNA reads as TGCGCCAGCAGCTTGGTTACAGGGGAGGGCTACGAGCAGTACTTC. This gives the protein CASSLVTGEGYEQYF.

The sample holds a few counts of this clonotype. The V gene is TRBV5-4, the J gene TRBJ2-1; D perhaps matches TRBD1 (6 bases). Trimming cost V 3 bases and J 6 bases, with 16 bases left between them. The length of the CDR3 is 15 residues. Germline CDR1 SGHNT, CDR2 YYREEE (reference sequence). The CDR3: CASSSEQGRGNEQFF. CDR3 nucleotide sequence: TGTGCCAGCAGCTCAGAGCAGGGCAGGGGCAATGAGCAGTTCTTC.

The table lists this clonotype with many counts. The chain employs TRBV30 and TRBJ1-1, with unresolved D. This CDR3 has 14 residues. Germline assignment: CDR1 GTSNPN and CDR2 SVGIG (reference sequence). Trimming left V 1 base short and J 1 base short, with 10 bases between. In DNA form, the CDR3 reads TGTGCCTGGAGTGCTCAGATCCGGAACACTGAAGCTTTCTTT. Encoded protein: CAWSAQIRNTEAFF.

This clonotype was seen a handful of times. The chain couples TRBV5-4 to TRBJ2-1; 8 bases agree with TRBD2. V lost 3 bases, J lost 2 bases, and 7 bases stayed unmatched. Germline CDR1 SGHNT, CDR2 YYREEE (reference sequence). The CDR3 spans 16 residues. The CDR3 here is CASSSPSGSPYNEQFF. CDR3 coding DNA: TGTGCCAGCAGCTCGCCGAGCGGGAGCCCCTACAATGAGCAGTTCTTC.

This clonotype occurred many times. The V call is TRBV12-3 or TRBV12-4, the J call TRBJ1-2; maybe TRBD1 (6 bases). The CDR3 sequence is 13 residues long. The ends were cut back, 5 bases at V and 7 bases at J, with 14 bases in the middle. CDR3 DNA: TGTGCCAGCAGTCCGAATACAGGGTTTGGCTACACCTTC. This gives the protein CASSPNTGFGYTF.

As regards this clonotype: This may be a read error, as it is one base from a much larger clone. The V gene is TRBV20-1, the J gene TRBJ2-7, with 8 bases that match TRBD2. The J segment lost 3 bases and the V segment lost 6 bases, leaving 10 bases of the junction unmatched. Germline-derived CDR1 and CDR2 are DFQATT and SNEGSKA (reference sequence). The CDR3 loop spans 14 amino acids. The CDR3 DNA sequence: TGCAGTGCCAGGGGCGGGGGGCCCCGCTACGAGCAGTACTTC. Translating gives CSARGGGPRYEQYF.

Regarding this clonotype: Given a much more abundant clone one base away, this may be a read error. J is TRBJ2-6 and V is TRBV28, with D hard to call. CDR1 MDHEN and CDR2 SYDVKM come from the germline V gene. CDR3 size: 11 residues. The ends were cut back, 8 bases at V and 5 bases at J, with 4 bases in the middle. The CDR3, as DNA: TGTGCCAGCTCCTGGGCCAACGTCCTGACTTTC. Protein: CASSWANVLTF.

A note on this clonotype: A read error may explain this, as a much larger clone is one base away. The chain links TRBV4-1 to TRBJ1-2; D is unresolved. Germline-derived CDR1 and CDR2 are MGHRA and YSYEKL. The CDR3 sequence is 12 residues long. CDR3: CASSRVGGGDTF. In nucleotides, the CDR3 is TGCGCCAGCAGCCGCGTAGGAGGTGGCGACACCTTC.

In this sample, this clonotype turned up many times. The rearrangement links TRBV24-1 to TRBJ2-5; 7 bases are shared with TRBD1. The CDR3 runs 14 residues. Germline V CDR1 and CDR2: KGHDR, SFDVKD. The V segment lost 6 bases and the J segment 4 bases; nucleotides outside the gene matches: 7. CDR3 DNA: TGTGCCACCAGTCACAGGGGTTCGGCAGAGACCCAGTACTTC. Translating gives CATSHRGSAETQYF.

In this sample, this clonotype turned up a few times. The chain joins TRBV27 to TRBJ2-7; a weak D match, TRBD1 (6 bases). V lost 5 bases and J lost 6, with 11 bases in between. The CDR3 runs to 12 residues. Germline V gene data show CDR1 as MNHEY and CDR2 as SMNVEV (reference sequence). The CDR3 spells CASSQTRGEQYF. The CDR3 DNA sequence: TGTGCCAGCAGTCAAACCAGGGGCGAGCAGTACTTC.

A note on this clonotype: A read error may be the cause here, since a much bigger clone is one base away. The chain combines TRBV6-1 with TRBJ2-4; 7 bases match TRBD1. Trimming took 4 bases from V and 6 from J; bases not matched to a gene: 9. The germline gives CDR1 MNHNS, CDR2 SASEGT. This CDR3 is built from 15 residues. CDR3 region: CASSVTGFWGNIQYF. The CDR3 bases are TGTGCCAGCAGTGTGACAGGGTTTTGGGGAAACATTCAGTACTTC.

This clonotype was counted ten times or more. The chain employs TRBV11-2 and TRBJ2-7, with 7 bases that match TRBD2. The V segment lost 1 base and the J segment 4 bases; nucleotides outside the gene matches: 4. The CDR3 runs to 14 residues. Germline-derived CDR1 and CDR2 are SGHAT and FQNNGV. CDR3 DNA sequence: TGTGCCAGCAGCTTAGTCCTAGCGGAGTACGAGCAGTACTTC. It specifies CASSLVLAEYEQYF.

This chain links TRBV3-1 with TRBJ2-5, with 9 bases aligning to TRBD2. CDR3 length equals 17 residues. CDR1 is LGHDT, CDR2 YNNKEL, per germline (reference sequence). With 0 bases clipped from V and 2 bases from J, the junction kept 7 bases outside the gene matches. Here the CDR3 DNA reads TGTGCCAGCAGCCAAGAAAGCCTAGCGGGAAGGCAAGAGACCCAGTACTTC. Translating it yields CASSQESLAGRQETQYF.

This clonotype was counted many times. The chain has TRBV7-2 and TRBJ2-3; D unresolved. The V and J ends lost 1 base and 4 bases respectively, with 6 bases between them. The germline V gene has CDR1 SGHTA and CDR2 FQGNSA. The CDR3 contains 13 residues. The CDR3 region has the DNA TGTGCCAGCAGCTTAGAACGGTCAGATACGCAGTATTTT. As protein: CASSLERSDTQYF.

This clonotype was recorded at least ten times. This chain links TRBV12-3 or TRBV12-4 with TRBJ2-7, with 12 bases fitting TRBD2. The CDR3 is made up of 13 amino acids. Trimming cost V 5 bases and J 7 bases; bases outside gene matches: 3. The CDR3 DNA follows: TGTGCCAGCAGTGTGACTAGCGGGGGAGAGCAGTACTTC. Translating gives CASSVTSGGEQYF.

Many counts were recorded for this clonotype. The rearrangement uses TRBV25-1 and TRBJ1-2; D gene unclear. CDR3 size: 15 residues. Trimming stripped 1 base from V and 4 bases from J, with 13 bases between. CDR1 is MGHDK and CDR2 is SYGVNS in the germline V gene. CDR3 nucleotide sequence: TGTGCCAGCAGTGAATCCGGGTTGGCCTCCTATGGCTACACCTTC. Translating it yields CASSESGLASYGYTF.

There are many counts of this clonotype. The chain couples TRBV9 to TRBJ2-2, with D hard to call. Germline V CDR1 and CDR2: SGDLS, YYNGEE. The V and J ends lost 0 bases and 5 bases respectively, with 5 bases between them. CDR3 length: 13 amino acids. CDR3 protein: CASSVEWTGELFF. The CDR3 DNA follows: TGTGCCAGCAGCGTAGAGTGGACCGGGGAGCTGTTTTTT.

This clonotype has a handful of counts. The rearrangement uses TRBV19 and TRBJ2-1, with TRBD2 matching 13 bases. The CDR3 has 18 residues. CDR1 and CDR2 from the germline V gene are LNHDA and SQIVND (reference sequence). Unmatched junction bases numbered 11, after V lost 3 bases and J lost 6 bases. DNA of the CDR3: TGTGCCAGTAGTATTCGTCGGGTCGGACTAGCGGGAGTCAATGAGCAGTTCTTC. As protein: CASSIRRVGLAGVNEQFF.

This clonotype has a count of ten or more. The rearrangement uses TRBV7-6 and TRBJ2-1; 7 nucleotides align to TRBD1. CDR1 is SGHVS, CDR2 FNYEAQ, per germline. The CDR3 extends over 16 amino acids. Trimming at V came to 5 bases and at J to 5 bases, leaving 12 bases not matched to a gene. The CDR3 protein is CASSPMTGLGNNEQFF. The CDR3 bases are TGTGCCAGCAGCCCGATGACAGGGCTAGGGAACAATGAGCAGTTCTTC.

The chain has TRBV12-3 or TRBV12-4 and TRBJ1-6; D is perhaps TRBD1 (6 bases). The CDR3 sequence is 16 residues long. Between the trimmed V and J ends, which lost 4 bases and 7 bases, there was a span of 17 bases. The CDR3 is CASSWGQILWNSPLHF. DNA for the CDR3: TGTGCCAGCAGTTGGGGGCAGATACTCTGGAATTCACCCCTCCACTTT.

This clonotype was counted many times. DNA for the CDR3: TGTGCCAGCAGCGTAGGGTCGTACAATGAGCAGTTCTTC. It encodes CASSVGSYNEQFF. The chain is built from TRBV28 and TRBJ2-1; D gene uncertain. Trimming took 6 bases from V and 4 from J, leaving 10 bases between them. CDR3 length: 13 residues. Per germline, CDR1 MDHEN and CDR2 SYDVKM.